This T cell receptor (beta chain) was captured in a study of vaccination and CD4 T cells after COVID-19. Study-level points and caveats: Relatively few convalescent patients were studied; early post-infection timepoints were not included.

This clonotype was counted a few times. Its target is unknown. The CDR3 is 17 residues long. Germline CDR1 is SGHNT and CDR2 is YENEEA. The J segment lost 2 bases and the V segment lost 2 bases, leaving 11 bases of the junction unmatched. Specified treatment: 10-day PBMC culture with coronavirus spike peptide pools or control peptides (ViraFEST assay). The unexposed donor's CD4+ T cells were collected before the COVID-19 pandemic (2011-2018). At the Johns Hopkins FTIC core, DNA taken from cultured CD4+ T cells was sequenced by way of the Oncomine TCR Beta short-read assay. It was cultured CD4+ T cells from which genomic DNA was extracted. Via MiXCR, TCRdb re-called the PCR reads, giving one row per CDR3 protein. Among 11,000 or so distinct CDR3 sequences listed, 30% to 45% were seen once.

The TCR comes from a human donor in good health. The chain links TRBV11-3 to TRBJ2-5; 7 bases fit TRBD2. The sequenced sample was CD4+ T cells from blood, cultured in vitro. CDR3: CASSLMKAGTEQETQYF. CDR3 bases: TGTGCCAGCAGCTTAATGAAAGCGGGGACGGAGCAAGAGACCCAGTACTTC. The full variable domain, its missing parts supplied by reference TRBV11-3 and TRBJ2-5, is EAGVVQSPRYKIIEKKQPVAFWCNPISGHNTLYWYLQNLGQGPELLIRYENEEAVDDSQLPKDRFSAERLKGVDSTLKIQPAELGDSAVYLCASSLMKAGTEQETQYFGPGTRLLVL.